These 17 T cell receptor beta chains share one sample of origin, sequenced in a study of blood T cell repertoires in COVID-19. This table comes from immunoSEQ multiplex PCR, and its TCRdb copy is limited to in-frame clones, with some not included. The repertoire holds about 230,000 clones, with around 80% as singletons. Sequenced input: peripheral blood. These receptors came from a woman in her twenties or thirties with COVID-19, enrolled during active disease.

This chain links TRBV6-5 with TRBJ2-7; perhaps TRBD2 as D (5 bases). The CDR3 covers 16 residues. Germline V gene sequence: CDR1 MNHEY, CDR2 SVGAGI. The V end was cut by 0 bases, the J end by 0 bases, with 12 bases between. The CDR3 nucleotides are TGTGCCAGCAGTTACTCGTTTATAGGGAGCTCCTACGAGCAGTACTTC. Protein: CASSYSFIGSSYEQYF.

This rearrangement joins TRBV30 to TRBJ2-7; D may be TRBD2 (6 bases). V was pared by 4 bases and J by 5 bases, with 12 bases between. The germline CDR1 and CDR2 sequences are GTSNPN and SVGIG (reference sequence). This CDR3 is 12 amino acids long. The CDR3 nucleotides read TGTGCCTGGAAGGAGGGAACCCACGAGCAGTACTTC. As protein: CAWKEGTHEQYF.

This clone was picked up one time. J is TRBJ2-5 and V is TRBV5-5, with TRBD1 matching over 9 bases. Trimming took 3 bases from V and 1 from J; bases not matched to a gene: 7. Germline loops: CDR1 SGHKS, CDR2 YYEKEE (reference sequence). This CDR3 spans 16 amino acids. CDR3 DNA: TGTGCCAGCAGCTCACAGGGGGCCTTCTCCCAAGAGACCCAGTACTTC. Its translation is CASSSQGAFSQETQYF.

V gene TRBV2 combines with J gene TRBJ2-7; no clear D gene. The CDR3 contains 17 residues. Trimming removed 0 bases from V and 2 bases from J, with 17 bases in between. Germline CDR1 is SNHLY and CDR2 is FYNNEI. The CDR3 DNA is TGTGCCAGCAGTGAAGCGCTAACGCCTAAAGCCACCTACGAGCAGTACTTC. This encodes CASSEALTPKATYEQYF. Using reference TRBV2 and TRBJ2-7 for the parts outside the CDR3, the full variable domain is EPEVTQTPSHQVTQMGQEVILRCVPISNHLYFYWYRQILGQKVEFLVSFYNNEISEKSEIFDDQFSVERPDGSNFTLKIRSTKLEDSAMYFCASSEALTPKATYEQYFGPGTRLTVT.

The CDR3 region is CAWTPGTVYGYTF. CDR3 sequence (DNA): TGTGCCTGGACCCCAGGGACAGTCTATGGCTACACCTTC. The chain employs TRBV30 and TRBJ1-2; 7 positions match TRBD1. Per the germline V gene, CDR1 is GTSNPN and CDR2 is SVGIG (reference sequence). The length of the CDR3 is 13 residues. With V trimmed by 4 bases and J by 4 bases, 6 bases remained unmatched.

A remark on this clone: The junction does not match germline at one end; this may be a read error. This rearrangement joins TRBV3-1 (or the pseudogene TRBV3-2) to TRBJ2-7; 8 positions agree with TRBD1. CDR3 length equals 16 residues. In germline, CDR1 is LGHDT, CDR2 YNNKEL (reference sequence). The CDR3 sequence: CASSQEFGTGRSEQYF. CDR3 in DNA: TGTGCCAGCAGTCAAGAGTTTGGGACAGGACGGTCCGAGCAGTACTTC.

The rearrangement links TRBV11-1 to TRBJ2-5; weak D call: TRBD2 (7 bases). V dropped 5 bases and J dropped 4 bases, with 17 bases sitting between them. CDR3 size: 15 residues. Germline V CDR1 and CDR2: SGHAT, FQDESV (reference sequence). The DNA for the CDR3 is TGTGCCAGCAGCCCGGGGGGCTTAGGCGCAGAGACCCAGTACTTC. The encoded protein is CASSPGGLGAETQYF.

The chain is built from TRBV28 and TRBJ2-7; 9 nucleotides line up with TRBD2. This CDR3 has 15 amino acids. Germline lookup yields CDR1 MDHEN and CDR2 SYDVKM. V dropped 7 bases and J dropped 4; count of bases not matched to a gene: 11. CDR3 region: CASTQRTSESYEQYF. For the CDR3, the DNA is TGTGCCAGCACCCAGAGGACTAGCGAGAGTTACGAGCAGTACTTC.

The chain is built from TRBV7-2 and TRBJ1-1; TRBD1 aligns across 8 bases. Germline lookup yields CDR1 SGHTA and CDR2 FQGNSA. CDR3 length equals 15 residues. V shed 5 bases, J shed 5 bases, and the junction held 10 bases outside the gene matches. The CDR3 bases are TGTGCCAGCAGCCCCCCGGACAGGGTTCGGACTGAAGCTTTCTTT. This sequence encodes CASSPPDRVRTEAFF.

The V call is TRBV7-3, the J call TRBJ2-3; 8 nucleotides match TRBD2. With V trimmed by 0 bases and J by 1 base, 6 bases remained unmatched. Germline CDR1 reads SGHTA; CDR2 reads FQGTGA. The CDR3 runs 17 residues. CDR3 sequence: CASSLTGAGGGTDTQYF. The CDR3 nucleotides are TGTGCCAGCAGCTTAACGGGTGCGGGGGGAGGCACAGATACGCAGTATTTT.

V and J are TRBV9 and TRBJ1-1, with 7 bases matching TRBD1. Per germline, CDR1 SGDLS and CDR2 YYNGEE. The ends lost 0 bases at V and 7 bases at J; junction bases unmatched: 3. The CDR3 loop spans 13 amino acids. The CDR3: CASSVGQGFEAFF. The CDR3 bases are TGTGCCAGCAGCGTAGGACAGGGATTTGAAGCTTTCTTT.

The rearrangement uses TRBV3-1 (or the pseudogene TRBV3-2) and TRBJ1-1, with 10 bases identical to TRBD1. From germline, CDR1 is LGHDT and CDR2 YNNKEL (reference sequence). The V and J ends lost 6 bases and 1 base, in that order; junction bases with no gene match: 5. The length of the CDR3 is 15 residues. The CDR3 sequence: CASRRQGAPNTEAFF. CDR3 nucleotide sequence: TGTGCCAGCAGGCGACAGGGGGCGCCGAACACTGAAGCTTTCTTT.

As DNA, the CDR3 is TGTGCCAGCAGCCTCGGGGCGGGAGTAAATGAGCAGTTCTTC. Translation: CASSLGAGVNEQFF. This sequence joins TRBV7-7 and TRBJ2-1, with 7 bases lining up with TRBD2. The trim removed 5 bases at V and 7 bases at J, leaving 8 bases unmatched. Per germline, CDR1 SSHAT and CDR2 FNYEAQ (reference sequence). The CDR3 is 14 amino acids.

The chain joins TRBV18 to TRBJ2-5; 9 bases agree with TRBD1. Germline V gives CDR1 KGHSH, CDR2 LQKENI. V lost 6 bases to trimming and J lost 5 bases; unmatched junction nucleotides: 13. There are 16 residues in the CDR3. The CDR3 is CASSPVTGGIKETQYF. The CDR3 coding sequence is TGTGCCAGCTCCCCAGTGACAGGGGGGATAAAGGAGACCCAGTACTTC.

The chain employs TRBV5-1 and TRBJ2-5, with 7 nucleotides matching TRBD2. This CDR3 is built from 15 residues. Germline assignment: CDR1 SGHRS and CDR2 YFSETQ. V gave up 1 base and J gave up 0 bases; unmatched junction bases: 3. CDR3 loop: CASSLTSGNQETQYF. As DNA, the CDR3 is TGCGCCAGCAGCTTGACGAGCGGGAACCAAGAGACCCAGTACTTC.

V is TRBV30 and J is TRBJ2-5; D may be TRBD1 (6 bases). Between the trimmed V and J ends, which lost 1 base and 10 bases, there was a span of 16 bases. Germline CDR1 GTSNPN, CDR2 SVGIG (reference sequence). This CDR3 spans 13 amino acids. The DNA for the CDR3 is TGTGCCTGGAGTGGGGGGCAGAATTGGTTCCAGTACTTC. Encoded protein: CAWSGGQNWFQYF.

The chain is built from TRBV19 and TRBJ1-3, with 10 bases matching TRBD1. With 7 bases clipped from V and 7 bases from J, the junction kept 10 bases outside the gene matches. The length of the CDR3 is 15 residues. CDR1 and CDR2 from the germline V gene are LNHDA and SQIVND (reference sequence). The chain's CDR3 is CASNVDRGQDNTIYF. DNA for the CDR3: TGTGCCAGTAACGTTGACAGGGGGCAGGACAACACCATATATTTT. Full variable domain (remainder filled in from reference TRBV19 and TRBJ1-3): DGGITQSPKYLFRKEGQNVTLSCEQNLNHDAMYWYRQDPGQGLRLIYYSQIVNDFQKGDIAEGYSVSREKKESFPLTVTSAQKNPTAFYLCASNVDRGQDNTIYFGEGSWLTVV.